Following are 27 T cell receptor beta chains from one sample sequenced in a study of shared clonotypes between healthy human individuals. The protocol was immunoSEQ multiplex PCR, while the TCRdb copy is restricted to in-frame clones and leaves out a portion. Among under 750,000 clones, roughly 72% were seen once, and the ten largest hold around 1.8%. The sequencing input was memory CD4+ T cells sorted from blood. Regarding subset: CD45RA-negative fraction. These receptors originate from a woman under 40 in good health.

This clone was recorded a few times. The CDR3 DNA reads as TGTGCCAGTAGGGCAGGGGGCGAGGATGGCTACACCTTC. Translated: CASRAGGEDGYTF. The chain uses TRBV19 and TRBJ1-2, with 8 bases fitting TRBD1. The J segment lost 6 bases and the V segment lost 6 bases, leaving 6 bases of the junction unmatched. The CDR3 spans 13 residues. Germline values: CDR1 LNHDA, CDR2 SQIVND (reference sequence).

There are a few counts of this clone. The genes are TRBV7-2 and TRBJ2-3; TRBD2 aligns across 7 bases. The CDR3 extends over 16 amino acids. After removal of 3 bases from V and 2 bases from J, the junction contained 8 bases not matched to a gene. Germline loops: CDR1 SGHTA, CDR2 FQGNSA. CDR3 nucleotides: TGTGCCAGCAGCTTGGCGGGAGCCGGGACCACAGATACGCAGTATTTT. Its translation is CASSLAGAGTTDTQYF.

This clone was found once. The CDR3 nucleotides are TGCGCCAGCAGCTTGGGGCGAAACCAAGAGACCCAGTACTTC. Its translation is CASSLGRNQETQYF. The gene calls are TRBV5-1 and TRBJ2-5; D unresolved. Germline-derived CDR1 and CDR2 are SGHRS and YFSETQ. The V end lost 0 bases, the J end lost 0 bases, and 6 bases lay between the germline ends. The CDR3 consists of 14 residues.

V is TRBV28 and J is TRBJ1-3; D might be TRBD1 (5 bases). Germline CDR1 is MDHEN and CDR2 is SYDVKM. The CDR3 contains 14 residues. Trimming pared 7 bases from V and 1 base from J, leaving 11 bases between. CDR3 coding DNA: TGTGCCAGCATTGCCGGGGGGTCTGGAAACACCATATATTTT. Protein: CASIAGGSGNTIYF.

The chain links TRBV11-2 to TRBJ2-2; TRBD2 aligns across 10 bases. J was trimmed by 6 bases and V by 6 bases; bases with no gene match: 7. The CDR3 is made up of 15 amino acids. Germline V CDR1 and CDR2: SGHAT, FQNNGV. The CDR3 here is CASRSSGRKSGELFF. The CDR3 bases are TGTGCCAGCAGATCTAGCGGGAGAAAGTCCGGGGAGCTGTTTTTT.

The chain uses TRBV28 and TRBJ2-3; D not certain. The V end lost 4 bases, the J end lost 6 bases, and 5 bases lay between the germline ends. The CDR3 has 11 amino acids. Germline V gene data show CDR1 as MDHEN and CDR2 as SYDVKM. The CDR3 region has the DNA TGTGCCAGCAGTTCCATGGATACGCAGTATTTT. Translation gives CASSSMDTQYF.

The chain is built from TRBV12-2 and TRBJ2-7; the listed D gene, TRBD2, was not tested against the DNA. TRBV12-2 is reported as a pseudogene. The CDR3 spans 11 residues. This CDR3 is CASLTSYEQYF. The CDR3 DNA is TGTGCAAGTTTAACTTCCTACGAGCAGTACTTC.

For the CDR3, the DNA is TGTGCCAGCAGTGAGTACAGGAACACTGAAGCTTTCTTT. This gives the protein CASSEYRNTEAFF. V usage is TRBV28 and J usage is TRBJ1-1; no reliable D call. The CDR3 length is 13 residues. Germline V CDR1 and CDR2: MDHEN, SYDVKM. Trimming took off 5 bases at V and 1 base at J, with 8 bases between the two ends.

This clone has only a few counts. This may be a read error, as it is one base from a much larger clone. The chain joins TRBV4-1 to TRBJ2-3; possible D gene TRBD2, 5 bases. CDR3 length: 16 residues. CDR1 and CDR2 (germline): MGHRA, YSYEKL. The V end lost 1 base, the J end lost 3 bases, and 14 bases lay between the germline ends. The CDR3 sequence: CASSQVGAEMTDTQYF. For the CDR3, the DNA is TGCGCCAGCAGCCAAGTTGGAGCGGAAATGACAGATACGCAGTATTTT.

V is TRBV14 and J is TRBJ2-3; D is undetermined. The CDR3 is 12 amino acids. Per the germline V gene, CDR1 is SGHDN and CDR2 is FVKESK. V was clipped by 4 bases and J by 6 bases, with 8 bases between them. CDR3 in amino acids: CASSLMEDTQYF. The CDR3, as DNA: TGTGCCAGCAGCCTAATGGAGGATACGCAGTATTTT.

The rearrangement joins TRBV7-3 to TRBJ1-1, with D unclear. Trimming pared 0 bases from V and 2 bases from J, leaving 7 bases between. The CDR3 runs 14 residues. Germline V lookup: CDR1 SGHTA, CDR2 FQGTGA. The CDR3 nucleotides read TGTGCCAGCAGCTTAACGTCGGCAAACACTGAAGCTTTCTTT. Its translation: CASSLTSANTEAFF. The variable domain in full, with the rest retrieved from reference TRBV7-3 and TRBJ1-1, is GAGVSQTPSNKVTEKGKYVELRCDPISGHTALYWYRQSLGQGPEFLIYFQGTGAADDSGLPNDRFFAVRPEGSVSTLKIQRTERGDSAVYLCASSLTSANTEAFFGQGTRLTVV.

This sequence joins TRBV28 and TRBJ2-1; 7 positions match TRBD2. Germline-derived CDR1 and CDR2 are MDHEN and SYDVKM. Trimming removed 2 bases from V and 8 bases from J; junction bases left unmatched: 6. There are 14 residues in the CDR3. The CDR3 region is CASSLSQGGDEQFF. The CDR3 region has the DNA TGTGCCAGCAGTTTAAGCCAGGGAGGGGATGAGCAGTTCTTC. The variable domain in full, completed from reference TRBV28 and TRBJ2-1, reads DVKVTQSSRYLVKRTGEKVFLECVQDMDHENMFWYRQDPGLGLRLIYFSYDVKMKEKGDIPEGYSVSREKKERFSLILESASTNQTSMYLCASSLSQGGDEQFFGPGTRLTVL.

The chain recombines TRBV23-1 with TRBJ1-3, with D uncertain. TRBV23-1 is flagged as an ORF with uncertain function. The CDR3 totals 14 residues. V lost 3 bases, J lost 0 bases, and 6 bases lay in between. The CDR3 region has the DNA TGCGCCAGCAGTCAGGATTACTCTGGAAACACCATATATTTT. This gives the protein CASSQDYSGNTIYF.

This clone was recorded once. This rearrangement joins TRBV25-1 to TRBJ2-2; D tentatively reads TRBD1 or TRBD2 (5 bases each). This CDR3 contains 15 residues. The germline V gene encodes CDR1 MGHDK and CDR2 SYGVNS. Trimming shortened V by 5 bases and J by 1 base, and 11 bases separated the two germline ends. Written as DNA, the CDR3 is TGTGCCAGCAGTCCTCGGGACGGGAACACCGGGGAGCTGTTTTTT. Encoded protein: CASSPRDGNTGELFF.

As regards this clone: This sample also contains other DNA sequences that code for the same CDR3. V and J are TRBV6-5 and TRBJ1-1; D is possibly TRBD1 (5 bases). Trimming stripped 5 bases from V and 0 bases from J, with 10 bases between. CDR1 and CDR2 from the germline V gene are MNHEY and SVGAGI. CDR3 length: 14 amino acids. The CDR3: CASSRDRVNTEAFF. The CDR3, as DNA: TGTGCCAGCAGTCGGGACCGAGTGAACACTGAAGCTTTCTTT.

In this sample, this clone turned up a few times. The chain joins TRBV6-5 to TRBJ2-1; 10 bases line up with TRBD2. The germline CDR1 and CDR2 sequences are MNHEY and SVGAGI. The trim removed 5 bases at V and 5 bases at J, leaving 6 bases unmatched. This CDR3 is 15 amino acids long. CDR3 sequence reads: CASSLGLAPHNEQFF. For the CDR3, the DNA is TGTGCCAGCAGTCTGGGACTAGCGCCACACAATGAGCAGTTCTTC.

This clone has only a few counts. This rearrangement joins TRBV6-5 to TRBJ1-4; D perhaps matches TRBD1 (5 bases). This CDR3 contains 14 residues. V was trimmed by 6 bases and J by 11 bases, leaving 19 bases between them. The germline V gene encodes CDR1 MNHEY and CDR2 SVGAGI. CDR3 DNA: TGTGCCAGCAGCCCTTCTTACGAGGGGTCGAAACTGTTTTTT. The encoded protein is CASSPSYEGSKLFF.

The chain links TRBV7-9 to TRBJ1-5; TRBD1 agrees at 7 bases. The V and J ends lost 5 bases and 2 bases, in that order; junction bases with no gene match: 9. The CDR3 totals 16 residues. In germline, CDR1 is SEHNR, CDR2 FQNEAQ (reference sequence). CDR3 nucleotide sequence: TGTGCCAGCAGCCCGCAGGGGGTCCTCGGCAATCAGCCCCAGCATTTT. Residues: CASSPQGVLGNQPQHF. Filled out from reference TRBV7-9 and TRBJ1-5, the complete variable domain reads DTGVSQNPRHKITKRGQNVTFRCDPISEHNRLYWYRQTLGQGPEFLTYFQNEAQLEKSRLLSDRFSAERPKGSFSTLEIQRTEQGDSAMYLCASSPQGVLGNQPQHFGDGTRLSIL.

The chain joins TRBV27 to TRBJ1-1; D is perhaps TRBD1 (5 bases). In germline, CDR1 is MNHEY, CDR2 SMNVEV (reference sequence). The length of the CDR3 is 11 residues. Trimming removed 6 bases from V and 4 bases from J, with 6 bases in between. The CDR3 reads CASRRGTEAFF. Written as DNA, the CDR3 is TGTGCCAGCAGAAGGGGCACTGAAGCTTTCTTT.

Note on this clone: The sample has other DNA sequences that encode this CDR3 too. The chain has TRBV20-1 and TRBJ2-2, with D possibly TRBD2 on 5 matching bases. Germline V gene lookup returns CDR1 DFQATT and CDR2 SNEGSKA (reference sequence). The length of the CDR3 is 11 residues. Deletions cut 5 bases from V and 5 bases from J, with 6 bases between. CDR3 coding DNA: TGCAGTGCTCGGAGGACCGGGGAGCTGTTTTTT. Its translation: CSARRTGELFF.

The genes are TRBV5-1 and TRBJ1-3; D remains unclear. V dropped 5 bases and J dropped 2 bases, with 14 bases sitting between them. This CDR3 has 15 residues. Germline CDR1 is SGHRS and CDR2 is YFSETQ. The CDR3 coding sequence is TGCGCCAGCAGACCCCCCGGGCAGACTGGAAACACCATATATTTT. As protein: CASRPPGQTGNTIYF.

The V call is TRBV5-1, the J call TRBJ2-5; 7 positions match TRBD1. Germline V lookup: CDR1 SGHRS, CDR2 YFSETQ. After removal of 3 bases from V and 7 bases from J, the junction contained 12 bases not matched to a gene. This CDR3 comprises 15 residues. The CDR3 nucleotides are TGCGCCAGCAGCTATGGGACAGCGGATGGAGGGACCCAGTACTTC. The encoded protein is CASSYGTADGGTQYF.

This clone was seen a few times. This sequence joins TRBV7-2 and TRBJ2-5; 7 bases line up with TRBD2. CDR3 size: 17 residues. With V trimmed by 5 bases and J by 3 bases, 15 bases remained unmatched. Germline lookup yields CDR1 SGHTA and CDR2 FQGNSA. CDR3 region: CASSQGSGTRGEETQYF. CDR3 coding DNA: TGTGCCAGCAGCCAAGGTTCCGGGACTCGGGGGGAAGAGACCCAGTACTTC.

V gene TRBV6-5 combines with J gene TRBJ2-1; D is undetermined. Germline CDR1 is MNHEY and CDR2 is SVGAGI. The V end lost 5 bases, the J end lost 0 bases, and 11 bases lay between the germline ends. CDR3 length: 15 residues. Written as DNA, the CDR3 is TGTGCCAGCAGTCTCAGCGAGAGCTCCTACAATGAGCAGTTCTTC. Its translation: CASSLSESSYNEQFF.

The chain is built from TRBV28 and TRBJ1-1; no definite D call. The CDR3 contains 14 residues. With 6 bases removed from V and 2 bases from J, the gap between germline ends came to 13 bases. CDR1 is MDHEN, CDR2 SYDVKM, per germline. This CDR3 reads CASRAQRRNTEAFF. CDR3 coding DNA: TGTGCCAGCAGGGCACAAAGACGTAACACTGAAGCTTTCTTT.

The chain is built from TRBV27 and TRBJ2-2; 9 nucleotides align to TRBD2. The CDR3 has 21 amino acids. The germline gives CDR1 MNHEY, CDR2 SMNVEV (reference sequence). The junction had 23 bases not matched to a gene; V was cut back by 3 bases and J by 6 bases. The CDR3, as DNA: TGTGCCAGCAGTTTGGTAGGCGTTCTAGGCGGGAGGGCCAGGAGCGCCGGGGAGCTGTTTTTT. Amino acids: CASSLVGVLGGRARSAGELFF.

The chain links TRBV6-4 to TRBJ1-2; the D gene is possibly TRBD1 (5 bases). CDR3 length equals 14 residues. Germline CDR1 reads MRHNA; CDR2 reads SNTAGT. V was clipped by 3 bases and J by 1 base, with 9 bases between them. The CDR3 loop is CASSEQGNNYGYTF. CDR3 sequence (DNA): TGTGCCAGCAGTGAGCAGGGCAATAACTATGGCTACACCTTC.